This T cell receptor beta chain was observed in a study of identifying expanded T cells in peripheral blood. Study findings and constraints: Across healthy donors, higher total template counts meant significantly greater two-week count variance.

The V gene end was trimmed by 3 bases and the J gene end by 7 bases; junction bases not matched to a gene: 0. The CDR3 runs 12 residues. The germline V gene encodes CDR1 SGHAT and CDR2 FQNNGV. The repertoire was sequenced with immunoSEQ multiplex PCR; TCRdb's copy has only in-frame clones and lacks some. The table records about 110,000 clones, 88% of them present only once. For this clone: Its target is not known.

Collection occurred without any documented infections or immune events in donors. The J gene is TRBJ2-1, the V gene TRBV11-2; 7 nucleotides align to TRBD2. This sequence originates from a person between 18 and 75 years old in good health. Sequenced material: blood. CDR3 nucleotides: TGTGCCAGCAGCTTCGGGGGGAATGAGCAGTTCTTC. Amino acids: CASSFGGNEQFF.